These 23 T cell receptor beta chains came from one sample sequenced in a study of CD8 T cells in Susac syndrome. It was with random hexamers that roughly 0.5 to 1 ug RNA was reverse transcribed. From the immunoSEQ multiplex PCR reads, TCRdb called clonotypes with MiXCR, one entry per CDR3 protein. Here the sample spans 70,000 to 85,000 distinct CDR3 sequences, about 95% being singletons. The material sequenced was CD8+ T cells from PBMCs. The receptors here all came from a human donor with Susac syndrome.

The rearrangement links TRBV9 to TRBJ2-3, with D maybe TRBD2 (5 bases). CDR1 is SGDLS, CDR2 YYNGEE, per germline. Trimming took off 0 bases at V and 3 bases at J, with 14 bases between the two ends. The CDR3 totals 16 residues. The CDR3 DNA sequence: TGTGCCAGCAGCGTAGAAATAGCCGGGGAGACAGATACGCAGTATTTT. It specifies CASSVEIAGETDTQYF. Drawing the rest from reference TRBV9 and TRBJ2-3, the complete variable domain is DSGVTQTPKHLITATGQRVTLRCSPRSGDLSVYWYQQSLDQGLQFLIQYYNGEERAKGNILERFSAQQFPDLHSELNLSSLELGDSALYFCASSVEIAGETDTQYFGPGTRLTVL.

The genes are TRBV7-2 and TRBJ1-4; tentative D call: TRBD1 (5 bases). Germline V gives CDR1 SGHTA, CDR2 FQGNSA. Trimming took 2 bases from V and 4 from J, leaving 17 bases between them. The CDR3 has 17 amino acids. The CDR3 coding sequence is TGTGCCAGCAGCTTAATCTCCATCAGGGACGATAATGAAAAACTGTTTTTT. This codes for CASSLISIRDDNEKLFF.

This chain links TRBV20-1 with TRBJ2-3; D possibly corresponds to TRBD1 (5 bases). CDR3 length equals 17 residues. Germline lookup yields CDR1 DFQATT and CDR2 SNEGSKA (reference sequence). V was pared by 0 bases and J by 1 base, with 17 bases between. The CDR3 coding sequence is TGCAGTGCTAGAGACCCACATACGGCAGGGCGCACAGATACGCAGTATTTT. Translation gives CSARDPHTAGRTDTQYF.

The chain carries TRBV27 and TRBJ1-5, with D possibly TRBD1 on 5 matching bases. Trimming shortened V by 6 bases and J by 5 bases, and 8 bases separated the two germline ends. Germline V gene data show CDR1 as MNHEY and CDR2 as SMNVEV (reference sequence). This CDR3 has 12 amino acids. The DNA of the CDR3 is TGTGCCAGCAGGGGGGGAGATCAGCCCCAGCATTTT. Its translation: CASRGGDQPQHF.

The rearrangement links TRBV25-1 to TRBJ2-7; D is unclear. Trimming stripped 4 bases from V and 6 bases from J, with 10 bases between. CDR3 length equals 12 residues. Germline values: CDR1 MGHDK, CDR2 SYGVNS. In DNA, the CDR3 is TGTGCCAGCAGTGTTACCCTAGGCGAGCAGTACTTC. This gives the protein CASSVTLGEQYF.

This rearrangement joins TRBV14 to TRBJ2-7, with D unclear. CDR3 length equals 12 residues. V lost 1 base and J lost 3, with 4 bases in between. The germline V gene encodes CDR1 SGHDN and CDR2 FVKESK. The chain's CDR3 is CASSQGDYEQYF. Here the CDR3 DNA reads TGTGCCAGCAGCCAAGGAGACTACGAGCAGTACTTC. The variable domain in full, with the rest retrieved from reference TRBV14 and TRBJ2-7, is EAGVTQFPSHSVIEKGQTVTLRCDPISGHDNLYWYRRVMGKEIKFLLHFVKESKQDESGMPNNRFLAERTGGTYSTLKVQPAELEDSGVYFCASSQGDYEQYFGPGTRLTVT.

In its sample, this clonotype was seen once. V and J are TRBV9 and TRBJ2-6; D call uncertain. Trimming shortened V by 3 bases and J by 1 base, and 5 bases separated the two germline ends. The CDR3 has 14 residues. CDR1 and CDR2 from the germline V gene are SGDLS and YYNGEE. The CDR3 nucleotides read TGTGCCAGCAGCGACCAGTCTGGGGCCAACGTCCTGACTTTC. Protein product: CASSDQSGANVLTF.

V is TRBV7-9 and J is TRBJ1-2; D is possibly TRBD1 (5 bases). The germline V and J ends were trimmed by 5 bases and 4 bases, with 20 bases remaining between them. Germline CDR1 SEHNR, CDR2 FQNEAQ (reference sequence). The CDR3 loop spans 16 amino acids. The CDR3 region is CASSPSEGVGFYGYTF. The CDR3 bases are TGTGCCAGCAGCCCCTCAGAAGGGGTGGGATTCTATGGCTACACCTTC.

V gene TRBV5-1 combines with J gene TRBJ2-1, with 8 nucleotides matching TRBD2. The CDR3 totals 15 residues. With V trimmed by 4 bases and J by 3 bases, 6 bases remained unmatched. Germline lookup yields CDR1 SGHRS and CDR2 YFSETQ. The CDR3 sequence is CASSPAGVVYNEQFF. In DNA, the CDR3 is TGCGCCAGCAGCCCAGCGGGAGTAGTCTACAATGAGCAGTTCTTC.

The CDR3 region has the DNA TGTGCTCTATCTAGCGGGAGTCTCTACAATGAGCAGTTCTTC. It codes for CALSSGSLYNEQFF. The chain uses TRBV6-2 or TRBV6-3 and TRBJ2-1; the match to TRBD2 covers 10 bases. This CDR3 contains 14 residues. Germline V gene data show CDR1 as MNHEY and CDR2 as SVGEGT.

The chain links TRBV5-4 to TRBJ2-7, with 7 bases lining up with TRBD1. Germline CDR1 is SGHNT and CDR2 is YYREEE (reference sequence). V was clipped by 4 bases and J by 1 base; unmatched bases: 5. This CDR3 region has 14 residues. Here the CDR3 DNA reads TGTGCCAGCAGCGTTACAGGGGTATCCTACGAGCAGTACTTC. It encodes CASSVTGVSYEQYF.

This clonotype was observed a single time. CDR3: CASRGIWGNTEAFF. CDR3 DNA sequence: TGTGCCAGCAGAGGGATTTGGGGGAACACTGAAGCTTTCTTT. The rearrangement joins TRBV7-2 to TRBJ1-1; D call uncertain. CDR1 is SGHTA, CDR2 FQGNSA, per germline. The CDR3 spans 14 residues. With 6 bases removed from V and 1 base from J, the gap between germline ends came to 12 bases.

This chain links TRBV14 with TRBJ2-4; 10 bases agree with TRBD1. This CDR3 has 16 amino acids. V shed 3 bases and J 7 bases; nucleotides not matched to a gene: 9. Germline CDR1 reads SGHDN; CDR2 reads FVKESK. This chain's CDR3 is CASSHQPGTGANIQYF. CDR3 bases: TGTGCCAGCAGCCACCAACCTGGGACAGGGGCCAACATTCAGTACTTC.

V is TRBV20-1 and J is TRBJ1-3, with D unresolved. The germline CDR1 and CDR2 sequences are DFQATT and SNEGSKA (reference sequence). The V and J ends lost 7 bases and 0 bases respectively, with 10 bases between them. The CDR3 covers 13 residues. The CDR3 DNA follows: TGCAGTGGCGGGCCTCGCTCTGGAAACACCATATATTTT. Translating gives CSGGPRSGNTIYF.

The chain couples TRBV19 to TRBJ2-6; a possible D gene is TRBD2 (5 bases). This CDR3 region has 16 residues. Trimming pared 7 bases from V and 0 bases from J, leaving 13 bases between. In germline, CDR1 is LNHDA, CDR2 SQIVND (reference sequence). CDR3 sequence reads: CASISLVSSGANVLTF. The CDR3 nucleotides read TGTGCCAGTATTTCACTAGTCAGCTCTGGGGCCAACGTCCTGACTTTC. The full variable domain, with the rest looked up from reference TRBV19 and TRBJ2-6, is DGGITQSPKYLFRKEGQNVTLSCEQNLNHDAMYWYRQDPGQGLRLIYYSQIVNDFQKGDIAEGYSVSREKKESFPLTVTSAQKNPTAFYLCASISLVSSGANVLTFGAGSRLTVL.

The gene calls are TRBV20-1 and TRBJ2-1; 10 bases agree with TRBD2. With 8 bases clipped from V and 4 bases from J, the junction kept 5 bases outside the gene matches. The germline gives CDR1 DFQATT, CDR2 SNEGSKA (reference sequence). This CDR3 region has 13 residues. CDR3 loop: CSPQRGGYNEQFF. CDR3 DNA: TGCAGTCCCCAGCGGGGGGGGTACAATGAGCAGTTCTTC.

CDR3 in amino acids: CATGDSTYNEQFF. DNA for the CDR3: TGTGCCACCGGGGACAGTACCTACAATGAGCAGTTCTTC. V gene TRBV15 combines with J gene TRBJ2-1, with TRBD1 identical over 7 bases. Losses at the gene ends were 8 bases for V and 2 bases for J; bases not matched to a gene: 3. This CDR3 contains 13 residues. Germline V lookup: CDR1 LNHNV, CDR2 YYDKDF (reference sequence). The complete variable domain, with remaining parts taken from reference TRBV15 and TRBJ2-1, reads DAMVIQNPRYQVTQFGKPVTLSCSQTLNHNVMYWYQQKSSQAPKLLFHYYDKDFNNEADTPDNFQSRRPNTSFCFLDIRSPGLGDTAMYLCATGDSTYNEQFFGPGTRLTVL.

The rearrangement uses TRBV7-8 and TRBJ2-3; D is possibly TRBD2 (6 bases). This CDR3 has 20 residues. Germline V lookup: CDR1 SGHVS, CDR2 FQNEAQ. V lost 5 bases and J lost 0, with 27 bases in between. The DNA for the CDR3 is TGTGCCAGCAGCCCCCCGTCACTAGCAGCCCCGCTAAACAGCACAGATACGCAGTATTTT. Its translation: CASSPPSLAAPLNSTDTQYF.

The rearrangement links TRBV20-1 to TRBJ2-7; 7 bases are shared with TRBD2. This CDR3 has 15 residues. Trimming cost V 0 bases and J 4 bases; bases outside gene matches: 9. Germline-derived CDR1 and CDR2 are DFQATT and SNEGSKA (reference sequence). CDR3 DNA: TGCAGTGCTAGAGAATCGGGGCGGGAGAGGTACGAGCAGTACTTC. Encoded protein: CSARESGRERYEQYF.

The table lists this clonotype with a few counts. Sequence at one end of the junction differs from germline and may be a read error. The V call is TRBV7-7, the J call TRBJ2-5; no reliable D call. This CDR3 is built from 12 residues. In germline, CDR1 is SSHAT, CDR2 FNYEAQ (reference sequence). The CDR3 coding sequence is TGTGCTAGCAGCGACGAACAAGAGACCCAGTACTTC. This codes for CASSDEQETQYF.

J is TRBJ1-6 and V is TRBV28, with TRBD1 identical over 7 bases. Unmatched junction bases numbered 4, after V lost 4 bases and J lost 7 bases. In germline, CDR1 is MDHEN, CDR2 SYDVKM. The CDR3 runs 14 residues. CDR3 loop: CASSWGTENSPLHF. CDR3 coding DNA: TGTGCCAGCAGTTGGGGGACAGAAAATTCACCCCTCCACTTT.

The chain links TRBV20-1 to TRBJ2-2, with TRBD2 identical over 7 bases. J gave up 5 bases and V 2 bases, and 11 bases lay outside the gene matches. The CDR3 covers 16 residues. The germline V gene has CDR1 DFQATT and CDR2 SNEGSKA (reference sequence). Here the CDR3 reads CSARSDAWEGTGELFF. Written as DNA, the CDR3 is TGCAGTGCTAGATCCGATGCCTGGGAGGGAACCGGGGAGCTGTTTTTT.

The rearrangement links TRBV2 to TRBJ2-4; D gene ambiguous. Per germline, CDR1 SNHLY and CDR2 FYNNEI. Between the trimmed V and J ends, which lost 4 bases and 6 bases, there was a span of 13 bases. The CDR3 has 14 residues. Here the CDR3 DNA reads TGTGCCAGCAGTGGTGACCCTGATCGAAACATTCAGTACTTC. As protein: CASSGDPDRNIQYF.